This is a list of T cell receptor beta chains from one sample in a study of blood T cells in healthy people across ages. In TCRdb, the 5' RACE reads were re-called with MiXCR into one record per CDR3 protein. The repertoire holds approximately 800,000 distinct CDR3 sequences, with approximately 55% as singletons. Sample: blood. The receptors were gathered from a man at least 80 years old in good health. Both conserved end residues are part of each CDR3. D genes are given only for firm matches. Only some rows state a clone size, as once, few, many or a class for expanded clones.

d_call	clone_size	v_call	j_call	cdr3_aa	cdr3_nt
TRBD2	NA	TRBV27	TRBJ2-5	CASRLAGGKRETQYF	TGTGCCAGCAGACTAGCGGGGGGGAAGAGAGAGACCCAGTACTTC
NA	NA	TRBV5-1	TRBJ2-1	CASSSTAGVNEQFF	TGCGCCAGCAGCTCGACCGCCGGGGTCAATGAGCAGTTCTTC
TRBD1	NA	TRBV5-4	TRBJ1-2	CASRRDRGNYGYTF	TGTGCCAGCAGGCGGGACAGGGGGAACTATGGCTACACCTTC
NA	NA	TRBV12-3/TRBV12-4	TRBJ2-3	CASSFPPTGSNPHRYAYF	TGTGCCAGCAGTTTCCCCCCAACAGGGTCGAACCCGCACAGATACGCGTATTTT
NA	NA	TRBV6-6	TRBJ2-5	CASSYERNWETQYF	TGTGCCAGCAGTTATGAGAGGAACTGGGAGACCCAGTACTTC
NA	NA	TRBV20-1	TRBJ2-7	CSADREAGLREQYF	TGCAGTGCGGACCGAGAAGCAGGGTTGAGGGAGCAGTACTTC
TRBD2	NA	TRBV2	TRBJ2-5	CASGLAGDRETQYF	TGTGCCAGCGGACTAGCGGGAGATCGAGAGACCCAGTACTTC
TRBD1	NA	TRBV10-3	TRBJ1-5	CAIRDRGNQPQHF	TGTGCCATCAGGGACAGGGGGAATCAGCCCCAGCATTTT
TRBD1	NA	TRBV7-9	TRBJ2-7	CASSFSTGTGNEQYF	TGTGCCAGCAGCTTCAGTACCGGGACAGGGAACGAGCAGTACTTC
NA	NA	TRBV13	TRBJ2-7	CASSFVGNSYEQYF	TGTGCCAGCAGCTTTGTGGGGAACTCCTACGAGCAGTACTTC
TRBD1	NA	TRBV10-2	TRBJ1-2	CASMHTGAYGYTF	TGCGCCAGCATGCACACAGGGGCCTATGGCTACACCTTC
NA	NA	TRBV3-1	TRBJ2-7	CACSQEGRTVTYEQYF	TGTGCCTGCAGCCAAGAGGGTAGGACAGTAACCTACGAGCAGTACTTC
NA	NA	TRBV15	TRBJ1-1	CATSRRTVNTEAFF	TGTGCCACCAGCAGACGGACGGTGAACACTGAAGCTTTCTTT
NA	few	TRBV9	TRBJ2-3	CASSVGAHLGTDTQYF	TGTGCCAGCAGCGTAGGGGCACACCTGGGGACAGATACGCAGTATTTT
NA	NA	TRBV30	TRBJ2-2	CAWSGSGLGGELFF	TGTGCCTGGAGTGGTTCGGGGTTAGGCGGGGAGCTGTTTTTT
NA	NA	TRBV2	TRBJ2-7	CASGLVIYSYEQYF	TGTGCCAGCGGTTTAGTCATATACTCCTACGAGCAGTACTTC
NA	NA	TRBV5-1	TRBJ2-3	CATQGSTDTQYF	TGCGCCACCCAGGGTAGCACAGATACGCAGTATTTT
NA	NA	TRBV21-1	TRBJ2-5	CASSKAWEGNEQYF	TGTGCCAGCAGCAAAGCATGGGAAGGGAATGAGCAGTACTTC
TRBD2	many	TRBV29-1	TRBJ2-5	CSVLAGRETQYF	TGCAGCGTTCTAGCGGGAAGGGAGACCCAGTACTTC
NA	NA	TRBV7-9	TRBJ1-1	CASRKEANTEAFF	TGTGCCAGCAGAAAGGAGGCTAACACTGAAGCTTTCTTT
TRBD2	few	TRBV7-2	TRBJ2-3	CASSSSGRASSTDTQYF	TGTGCCAGCAGTTCTAGCGGGAGGGCCTCTAGCACAGATACGCAGTATTTT
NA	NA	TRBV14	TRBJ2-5	CASSQLGLEQYF	TGTGCCAGCAGCCAACTAGGCTTGGAGCAGTACTTC
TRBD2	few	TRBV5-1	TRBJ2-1	CASSLVILAVNEQFF	TGCGCCAGCAGCTTGGTGATACTAGCGGTCAATGAGCAGTTCTTC
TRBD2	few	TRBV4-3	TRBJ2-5	CASSPEPSGMGETQYF	TGCGCCAGCAGCCCCGAGCCTAGCGGGATGGGAGAGACCCAGTACTTC
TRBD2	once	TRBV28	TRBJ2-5	CASSSPGASGSNEQYF	TGTGCCAGCAGCTCACCTGGGGCTAGCGGGAGCAATGAGCAGTACTTC